This TCR beta chain was retrieved from a study of cytomegalovirus exposure and HLA in healthy donors (TCRdb year 2017). Regarding the complete study: According to an earlier analysis of around 600 of the donors, about 179 million T cells yielded 117 million unique TCR beta sequences and 250 to 350 Gb of sequence data. About five DR-DQ haplotypes were handled as single units for association and clustering because linkage in the cohort was strong. On average, roughly 240,000 unique TCR beta nucleotide sequences were sequenced per donor among fewer than 500 genotyped donors of the cohort, with 15% to 20% of those sequences being non-productive. An earlier analysis of several hundred of the donors applied high-throughput TCR beta sequencing to assess whether each TCR beta V gene segment acted as functional or pseudogenic. The study combined high-throughput TCR immunosequencing, statistical association of individual TCRs with disease status, and machine learning to predict cytomegalovirus infection status. Along with the roughly 670-subject first cohort, a separate validation cohort of some 130 different subjects was used. The aim of the study was to test whether cataloging public T cell receptors could identify signatures of past pathogen exposure. Of the roughly 400 genotyped donors, about 84% fell in the genetic ancestry cluster associated with self-reported Caucasian donors. Typing coverage differed by locus: A, B, C, DRB1 and DQB1 were typed in roughly 620-640 donors, DQA1 in about 550, DPA1 in 600 to 610, and DPB1 in about 450. A later analysis re-analyzed previously published TCR beta repertoires from roughly 690 donors and added high-resolution HLA genotyping to study TCR occurrence patterns. The later analysis used no new phenotypic data to find candidate immune exposures, relying instead on TCR beta sequences and their occurrence across donors. Donor age, sex, ethnicity and CMV serostatus were compiled alongside the repertoire data. The T cell repertoires of about 700 subjects were profiled by immunosequencing and related to cytomegalovirus serostatus. Roughly 300 gigabases of sequencing data and tens of millions of unique TCR sequences were included in an early release covering roughly 600 HLA-typed donors. All discovery cohort repertoires had been generated on a single sequencing platform. Class I and class II HLA loci were covered by the typing at four-digit resolution. Genome-wide SNP genotypes for about three fifths of the roughly 670 donors were used in a later genetic analysis, which treated that subset as a discovery cohort.

The CDR3 runs 15 residues from the cysteine to the phenylalanine. The sequence is cut down to CDR3 DNA, 45 bases in frame from base 1. V was cut back by 5 bases and J by 11 bases, leaving a gap of 22 bases between them. In the germline V gene (reference sequence), CDR1 corresponds to MNHNY and CDR2 to SVGAGI. About this clone itself: Its cognate antigen has yet to be identified. No clone much larger than this one lies a single base away; base qualities are absent.

The cohort was made up of about 610 healthy bone marrow donors. At the time of sampling, all cohort members were nominally healthy, though unrecorded immune exposures were likely present. The donor tested CMV seronegative, placing the donor among the roughly 350 seronegative members of the cohort. Each donor provided a peripheral blood sample, and peripheral blood mononuclear cells were used for TCR beta sequencing. Genomic DNA extraction from the blood cell samples was performed with the Qiagen DNeasy Blood Extraction Kit. General findings and caveats noted by the study authors: Because HLA typing was unavailable for some donors at each locus, only the typed subset was used in association tests. The classifier was reported to diagnose cytomegalovirus status with high specificity and sensitivity in both the original cohort and the validation cohort. A further reported finding was that TCR beta sequences accurately predicted the HLA-A and HLA-B alleles for most subjects in the first cohort. According to the authors, the approach could potentially be generalized to other disease states and immunological phenotypes. In a later analysis, the rate of TCR association differed among HLA loci, with DRB1 alleles having the most associated TCRs and HLA-C alleles having the fewest. When HLA alleles, especially DR and DQ, strongly co-occurred, attributing TCR associations to individual alleles was difficult. Linkage disequilibrium might explain the correlated functional status among segregating V segments, but an unknown experimental factor could not be excluded. In a later genetic analysis, fewer N-insertions in productive TCRs were reported among donors in an Asian-associated ancestry cluster than the roughly 700-donor mean. V-gene and J-gene trimming of TCR beta chains was associated with a missense DCLRE1C variant in a later genetic analysis, and the association was replicated in an independent cohort. A total of fewer than 200 TCR beta chains were listed by the study as associated with cytomegalovirus. In this cohort, only TCR beta chains were sequenced, and detectable features were limited by the absence of alpha or paired-chain data. For the cohort, immune exposure information was limited to CMV serostatus. Specific HLA alleles were associated with 15,000 to 20,000 TCR beta sequences at a false discovery rate of 0.05 in a later analysis. A later analysis found that HLA-associated TCR beta chains were more clonally expanded and had lower generation probabilities than equally common non-associated chains. A few of the identified cytomegalovirus-associated TCR beta chains were confirmed in vitro to be specific for cytomegalovirus antigens. Some IMGT-functional V segments, including TRBV6-2 and TRBV6-3, could not be distinguished by the 87-base-pair reads and were therefore excluded. The presence/absence analyses assumed that sequencing depth was roughly uniform across donors, and that assumption may not be true. According to a later analysis, parvovirus B19, influenza, CMV and Epstein-Barr virus appeared linked to several top co-occurrence clusters. Most TCR sequences were observed very rarely across donors, whereas some public TCRs were present in many individuals. A group of highly shared sequence variants was considered likely to be a technical artifact of the sequencing pipeline. Because counts were too low, more than 15 rarely observed V segments, including chromosome 9 orphons, were left out of the earlier analysis of a few hundred of the donors. An earlier analysis of roughly 570 of the donors showed that most TCR beta V segments appeared in productive rearrangements either about 87% or about 30% of the time, which broadly matched IMGT annotations. Most CMV-associated TCR beta chains appeared to be HLA-restricted in a later analysis, and the HLA associations seemed to be driven largely by CMV exposure.

The library was obtained by the immunoSEQ multiplex PCR assay. For the multiplex PCR, a mixture combining 60 forward primers for TCR Vbeta segments and 13 reverse primers for TCR Jbeta segments was used. The CDR3 region of rearranged TCR beta genes was amplified from genomic DNA with a multiplex PCR assay. On the Illumina HiSeq System, the amplified TCR beta libraries were sequenced as 87-base-pair reads. From the authors' description of their analysis: Across the 600 to 700 repertoires, a later analysis counted tens of millions of unique TCR beta chains, 9.5 million to 12 million of which were shared by at least two donors. Raw reads were error-corrected and collapsed into unique sequences by a nearest-neighbor algorithm in which closely related sequences were merged to remove PCR and sequencing errors. CDR3 sequences were aligned to IMGT reference sequences to assign V, D and J gene segments. For a sequence to be retained, at least a six-nucleotide match to both a V gene segment and a J gene segment was required. A rearrangement was called productive if the CDR3 had no stop codons and remained in frame with V and J, and every other rearrangement was called non-productive. Following IMGT convention, CDR3 was defined as the stretch from the second conserved V-encoded cysteine to the conserved J-encoded phenylalanine. Sequences without an unambiguous match to a single V gene segment were excluded from the earlier analysis of over 500 of the donors. An earlier analysis of 587 of the donors classified V segments as functional when productive rearrangements were above 56.7% and as segregating when the standard deviation between donors was above 5%. A statistical classification framework was built to diagnose cytomegalovirus status from the catalog of TCR beta chain sequences. In a later analysis, TCR nucleotide sequences were compared against IMGT/GENE-DB human TR gene sequences so that V and J genes could be assigned. The TCRdist pipeline was used in a later analysis to assign CDR3 sequences and most-parsimonious VDJ recombination scenarios. A later analysis defined each TCR beta chain by its CDR3 amino acid sequence plus V-gene family, and excluded reads lacking a unique V-gene family. In a later analysis, nearly 600 highly shared, low-generation-probability nucleotide sequences were removed to address suspected cross-contamination and a sequencing artifact. In a later analysis, a clonal expansion index was calculated for each public chain from normalized within-repertoire ranks of inferred template counts. In a later analysis, generation probabilities were computed with a VDJ recombination model fitted to out-of-frame rearrangements, and the resulting probabilities were checked against IGoR. A later analysis scored TCR-TCR, TCR-HLA and TCR-CMV co-occurrence with hypergeometric tests, applying a repertoire-size bias correction to TCR pairs. A later analysis estimated false discovery rates by permuting HLA or CMV assignments 20 times. In a later analysis, co-occurring TCRs were grouped using DBSCAN, with TCRdist sequence similarity added in when clustering inside HLA-allele-positive subsets. Repertoires with fewer than 30,000 or more than 120,000 public chains were left out of co-occurrence clustering, as were five repertoires with anomalous nucleotide sharing. In its TCRdb copy, this immuneACCESS table keeps in-frame sequences only and misses some clones. Where compared with another copy, unresolved V genes explain less than half of these, and the others have no known cause. The V and J calls and the clone size are those of that table, but D and trimming were determined from the DNA. The sample includes roughly 140,000 clones, with around 79% observed a single time. The biggest ten clones account for about 1.7% of the sample.

Sequencing was done on a sample of PBMCs. This sequence uses TRBV6-6 and TRBJ1-5; no D segment can be confidently identified. The sequence came from a woman in her twenties or thirties in good health and CMV-seronegative. The CDR3 region has the sequence CASSGSQDPSGSQHF. DNA sequence: TGTGCCAGCAGTGGAAGCCAAGATCCTTCGGGGTCCCAGCATTTT.